The 3 T cell receptor beta chains below all came from one sample that was sequenced in a study of cytomegalovirus exposure and HLA in healthy donors (dated by TCRdb to 2015 to 2018). Library creation used the immunoSEQ multiplex PCR assay. For the multiplex PCR, a mixture combining 60 forward primers for TCR Vbeta segments and 13 reverse primers for TCR Jbeta segments was used. The table comes from immuneACCESS by way of TCRdb, which keeps in-frame sequences with V and J called. Part of the clones is missing from these tables; in studies checked, under half for an unresolved V gene and the rest for unknown reasons. For this sample the table gives 150,000 to 200,000 clones, of which 81% were detected only once. The top ten constitute 3.4% of the sample. The specimen was PBMCs. The receptors shown here come from a man aged 40-55 years in good health and CMV-seropositive.

About this clone itself: The sample carries other DNA sequences with the same CDR3. The V and J genes are TRBV6-5 and TRBJ2-7; D might be TRBD1 (5 bases). V was trimmed by 10 bases and J by 2 bases, leaving 15 bases between them. The CDR3 loop spans 13 amino acids. Germline V gene sequence: CDR1 MNHEY, CDR2 SVGAGI. In nucleotides, the CDR3 is TGTGCCACTACCACAACAGGTACCTACGAGCAGTACTTC. Its translation is CATTTTGTYEQYF.

This CDR3 is CASSAQGPTGELFF. DNA of the CDR3: TGTGCCAGCAGTGCACAGGGGCCCACCGGGGAGCTGTTTTTT. The V gene is TRBV6-1, the J gene TRBJ2-2, with 7 nucleotides matching TRBD1. Trimming cost V 4 bases and J 4 bases; bases outside gene matches: 3. The CDR3 contains 14 residues. The germline V gene has CDR1 MNHNS and CDR2 SASEGT.

The V gene is TRBV27, the J gene TRBJ2-3; possibly TRBD1 for D (6 bases). The CDR3 covers 14 residues. In germline, CDR1 is MNHEY, CDR2 SMNVEV (reference sequence). V lost 4 bases and J 2 bases, leaving 10 bases between the germline ends. CDR3 sequence (DNA): TGTGCCAGCAGTTCCACAGGGTTCACAGATACGCAGTATTTT. Translating it yields CASSSTGFTDTQYF.